The source of this T cell receptor beta chain is a study of shared clonotypes between healthy human individuals. Naive CD8 cells were CD45RO-negative, positively selected for CCR7, excluding terminally differentiated effector memory CD45RA+ cells. Study-wide results and caveats: Estimated richness values were generally larger in naive subsets than in memory subsets. It was anticipated that sequencing depth would influence how many clonotypes donors shared.

Researchers ran the assay at a deep level. TCRdb's table, derived via immunoSEQ multiplex PCR, lists solely in-frame clones and lacks some. The table has hundreds of thousands of clones, 98% seen once. In this sample, this clone turned up once. Its antigen is undetermined. CDR3 length: 17 amino acids. J gave up 7 bases and V 0 bases, and 10 bases lay outside the gene matches. Germline V gene lookup returns CDR1 SGHTA and CDR2 FQGNSA. The sample consisted of naive CD8+ T cells sorted from blood. The chain has TRBV7-2 and TRBJ2-3, with TRBD2 matching over 10 bases. This receptor was taken from a man between 25 and 39 years old in good health. The chain's CDR3 is CASSLAPLAGADYTQYF. The CDR3 bases are TGTGCCAGCAGCTTAGCCCCCCTAGCGGGAGCGGATTATACGCAGTATTTT.